This is a list of T cell receptor beta chains from one sample in a study of primary melanoma T cells and metastatic recurrence. Profiling relied on immunoSEQ multiplex PCR, and the TCRdb table lists in-frame clones only, not all of them. Among more than 600 clones listed, about 80% were seen once. Input material: melanoma tumor tissue. The receptor set was obtained from a human donor with melanoma. The CDR3 runs from the conserved cysteine through the conserved F or W. The D gene is left open where the match is weak. Expanded clones get a size class; other rows say once, few or many, or leave the size out.

TRBV11-3,TRBJ2-5,.,TRBD1,TGTGCCAGCAGCCCTCCGGGACAGGGGGATGAGACCCAGTACTTC,CASSPPGQGDETQYF
TRBV5-1,TRBJ1-1,.,.,TGCGCCAGCAGCTTCGGAAGGCGGGAGAACACTGAAGCTTTCTTT,CASSFGRRENTEAFF
TRBV6-7,TRBJ2-3,.,TRBD2,TGTGCCAGCAGAGCCAGCGGGGCCGATACGCAGTATTTT,CASRASGADTQYF
TRBV28,TRBJ1-5,.,TRBD1,TGTGCCAGTAAACCTGGGACAGGCGTTCAGCCCCAGCATTTT,CASKPGTGVQPQHF
TRBV29-1,TRBJ2-3,large,.,TGCAGCGTTGTAGGGTTGCAGGGGAGGACAGATACGCAGTATTTT,CSVVGLQGRTDTQYF
TRBV10-2,TRBJ1-2,.,.,TGCGCCAGCAGCCGACGAGGACAGCGATCTAACTATGGCTACACCTTC,CASSRRGQRSNYGYTF
TRBV11-3,TRBJ2-3,.,.,TGTGCCAGCAGCTCGACAGTTCGGCGGGATACGCAGTATTTT,CASSSTVRRDTQYF
TRBV30,TRBJ1-1,.,.,TGTGCCTGGAGTGAGGGTATTTACACTGAAGCTTTCTTT,CAWSEGIYTEAFF
TRBV7-6,TRBJ2-7,.,TRBD1,TGTGCCAGCAGTCACACAGGGGGAGGCTACGAGCAGTACTTC,CASSHTGGGYEQYF
TRBV7-6,TRBJ2-1,once,.,TGTGCCAGCAGCTTCCGACTAGCCTACAATGAGCAGTTCTTC,CASSFRLAYNEQFF
TRBV7-6,TRBJ2-3,.,.,TGTGCCAGCAGCCTCAGGGGCGGGGGAGGTACAGATACGCAGTATTTT,CASSLRGGGGTDTQYF
TRBV6-8,TRBJ1-2,.,.,TGTGCCAGCAGTAGCCGGGACAACTATGGCTACACCTTC,CASSSRDNYGYTF
TRBV6-8,TRBJ2-7,.,TRBD2,TGTGCCACCAAAGGAGCGGGGGCTTCAAACGAGCAGTACTTC,CATKGAGASNEQYF
TRBV6-8,TRBJ1-1,.,.,TGTGCCACCCAAGACGGCCAGAACACTGAAGCTTTCTTT,CATQDGQNTEAFF
TRBV19,TRBJ1-1,.,.,TGTGCCAGTAGAGGAAGGGACCTAAGCCGGGAGAACACTGAAGCTTTCTTT,CASRGRDLSRENTEAFF
TRBV5-1,TRBJ2-1,few,.,TGCGCCAGCAGCTTGGCCGGGAGCTCCTACAATGAGCAGTTCTTC,CASSLAGSSYNEQFF
TRBV30,TRBJ2-2,.,TRBD1,TGTGCCTGGAGTGTAGTCGCCCAGGGGGCATTATTAGGGTACACCGGGGAGCTGTTTTTT,CAWSVVAQGALLGYTGELFF
TRBV11-3,TRBJ2-1,.,TRBD2,TGTGCCAGCAGCCCGGGACTAGCGGGGGTATATGAGCAGTTCTTC,CASSPGLAGVYEQFF
TRBV11-3,TRBJ2-5,.,TRBD2,TGTGCCAGCAGCCAAGCGGGGGGAGGAGAGACCCAGTACTTC,CASSQAGGGETQYF
TRBV6-8,TRBJ2-2,.,.,TGTGCCAGCAGTCTTTGGACGGGGAACACCGGGGAGCTGTTTTTT,CASSLWTGNTGELFF
TRBV30,TRBJ1-1,once,.,TGTGCCTGGAGTGTCGGGCAGACGCCGAACACTGAAGCTTTCTTT,CAWSVGQTPNTEAFF
TRBV6-8,TRBJ2-7,.,.,TGTGCCAGCAGAATGACGAGCTCCTACGAGCAGTACTTC,CASRMTSSYEQYF
TRBV11-3,TRBJ2-2,.,.,TGTGCCAGCAGCTCACCACTCACAGGGTCGGACACCGGGGAGCTGTTTTTT,CASSSPLTGSDTGELFF
TRBV19,TRBJ2-2,.,TRBD1,TGTGCCAGTAGTCCTAGGACAGGGACCGGGGAGCTGTTTTTT,CASSPRTGTGELFF
TRBV5-1,TRBJ2-3,.,TRBD2,TGCGCCAGCAGCAAGAACGGGGGGGAAACAGATACGCAGTATTTT,CASSKNGGETDTQYF
TRBV12-5,TRBJ1-4,.,.,TGTGCCAGCCGCACCCGGGCGGGAGGCGGGGAAAAACTGTTTTTT,CASRTRAGGGEKLFF
TRBV11-3,TRBJ2-5,.,.,TGTGCCAGCAGCTCCCCTTTGACAAACAGAGATCGGTTCCAAGAGACCCAGTACTTC,CASSSPLTNRDRFQETQYF
TRBV10-3,TRBJ1-1,.,.,TGTGCCATCAGTGAGTCAGGAGGGATACTTGAAGCTTTCTTT,CAISESGGILEAFF
TRBV25-1,TRBJ2-1,.,.,TGTGCCAGCAGTGACCCGGGACTGGGGGGAATCCCGTACAATGAGCAGTTCTTC,CASSDPGLGGIPYNEQFF
TRBV23-1,TRBJ2-7,few,.,TGCGCCAGCAGCCTGACAGGAGCCACCGAGCAGTACTTC,CASSLTGATEQYF
TRBV19,TRBJ1-1,.,.,TGTGCCAGTACCCCAGAGGGCACTGAAGCTTTCTTT,CASTPEGTEAFF
TRBV28,TRBJ1-2,.,TRBD1,TGTGCCAGCAGCCAGTACGGGACAGTTGTGGTCCATTACGGCTACATTTTC,CASSQYGTVVVHYGYIF
TRBV23-1,TRBJ1-3,.,.,TGCGCCAGCAGCCAAGAGCTCAGCTCTGGAAACACCATATATTTT,CASSQELSSGNTIYF
TRBV6-4,TRBJ1-1,.,.,TGTGCCAGCAGTGAGGTGGGGGGGACCACTGAAGCTTTCTTT,CASSEVGGTTEAFF
TRBV11-3,TRBJ2-3,.,TRBD2,TGTGCCAGCAGCCTCCGGGGGGGCACAGATACGCAGTATTTT,CASSLRGGTDTQYF
TRBV11-3,TRBJ2-5,few,.,TGTGCCAGCAGCTTGGAGCGGGTTTTTGAGACCCAGTACTTC,CASSLERVFETQYF
TRBV6-8,TRBJ1-2,.,TRBD1,TGTGCCAGCAGTCACCCAGGGGGCTCGGATGGCTACACCTTC,CASSHPGGSDGYTF